A single sample gave rise to the 21 T cell receptor beta chains below, sequenced in a study of blood T cells in healthy people across ages. For the second PCR, which ran for about 7 to 11 cycles, a sample-barcoded 5' primer and a J-beta primer mix were used. TCRdb recomputed calls from the 5' RACE reads with MiXCR, one row per CDR3 protein. Here the sample spans some 1,800,000 distinct CDR3 sequences, 39% being singletons. Sequencing was carried out using blood. All receptors come from a human donor in good health.

Of note for this clonotype: Germline and junction disagree at one end, which may indicate a read error. V gene TRBV25-1 combines with J gene TRBJ2-1; 12 bases line up with TRBD2. The CDR3 is 14 residues long. Per the germline V gene, CDR1 is MGHDK and CDR2 is SYGVNS. The CDR3 nucleotides read TGTACCAGCACGGGGACTAGCGGGTACAATGAGCAGTTCTTC. Translated, it gives CTSTGTSGYNEQFF.

V and J are TRBV10-3 and TRBJ2-1; 8 bases map to TRBD2. The V gene's germline CDR1 is ENHRY and CDR2 SYGVKD. CDR3 length: 15 residues. The V and J ends lost 2 bases and 3 bases, in that order; junction bases with no gene match: 3. The DNA for the CDR3 is TGTGCCATCAGTGAGGGACTAGCCATCTACAATGAGCAGTTCTTC. Its translation: CAISEGLAIYNEQFF.

This chain joins TRBV6-5 and TRBJ1-4, with D perhaps matching TRBD1 (5 bases). Germline assignment: CDR1 MNHEY and CDR2 SVGAGI. This CDR3 is built from 17 residues. Trimming shortened V by 0 bases and J by 0 bases, and 11 bases separated the two germline ends. The chain's CDR3 is CASSYSGATATNEKLFF. The CDR3, as DNA: TGTGCCAGCAGTTACTCAGGGGCTACTGCAACTAATGAAAAACTGTTTTTT.

This clonotype was seen a few times. The chain joins TRBV4-1 to TRBJ2-7, with D perhaps given as TRBD1 or TRBD2 (5 bases each). The germline V gene encodes CDR1 MGHRA and CDR2 YSYEKL. This CDR3 is built from 14 residues. The germline V and J ends were trimmed by 0 bases and 7 bases, with 13 bases remaining between them. CDR3 nucleotide sequence: TGCGCCAGCAGCCAAGAGTGGGGGTTGGGGGAGCAGTACTTC. This codes for CASSQEWGLGEQYF.

The J gene is TRBJ2-7, the V gene TRBV3-1; the D is unclear. Between the trimmed V and J ends, which lost 0 bases and 6 bases, there was a span of 15 bases. The CDR3 length is 15 residues. Germline assignment: CDR1 LGHDT and CDR2 YNNKEL (reference sequence). CDR3 DNA: TGTGCCAGCAGCCAAGATCATGGGGTACCCTGCGAGCAGTACTTC. Translated: CASSQDHGVPCEQYF.

The chain carries TRBV20-1 and TRBJ2-5; D perhaps matches TRBD2 (6 bases). Trimming removed 2 bases at V and 2 bases at J, with 15 bases between. CDR1 DFQATT and CDR2 SNEGSKA come from the germline V gene (reference sequence). The CDR3 sequence is 15 residues long. The CDR3: CSARLRRGPQETQYF. CDR3 in DNA: TGCAGTGCTAGACTCAGGAGGGGCCCGCAAGAGACCCAGTACTTC.

The chain recombines TRBV20-1 with TRBJ2-3, with D possibly being TRBD1 or TRBD2 (5 bases each). Germline CDR1 is DFQATT and CDR2 is SNEGSKA (reference sequence). Trimming removed 4 bases at V and 5 bases at J, with 16 bases between. The CDR3 contains 14 residues. In DNA form, the CDR3 reads TGCAGTGCTAACACTAGGCAGGGAAGAGATACGCAGTATTTT. Residues: CSANTRQGRDTQYF.

This chain connects TRBV20-1 to TRBJ1-6; D remains ambiguous. Trimming pared 5 bases from V and 9 bases from J, leaving 20 bases between. The length of the CDR3 is 15 residues. The germline V gene has CDR1 DFQATT and CDR2 SNEGSKA (reference sequence). This CDR3 reads CSAARMILEGSPLHF. CDR3 nucleotides: TGCAGTGCTGCTCGTATGATCCTGGAGGGTTCACCCCTCCACTTT.

V and J are TRBV10-3 and TRBJ1-1, with unresolved D. Germline V gene lookup returns CDR1 ENHRY and CDR2 SYGVKD. The CDR3 covers 13 residues. V dropped 4 bases and J dropped 6 bases, with 12 bases sitting between them. The CDR3: CAISGGGDPEAFF. CDR3 nucleotides: TGTGCCATCAGTGGGGGTGGGGATCCTGAAGCTTTCTTT.

To note about this clonotype: Sequence at one end of the junction differs from germline and may be a read error. This chain uses TRBV6-6 with TRBJ2-5; weak D call: TRBD2 (6 bases). Germline assignment: CDR1 MNHNY and CDR2 SVGAGI (reference sequence). This CDR3 is built from 14 residues. CDR3 region: CTSSYDSRGETQYF. The DNA of the CDR3 is TGTACCAGCAGTTATGACTCCCGGGGGGAGACCCAGTACTTC.

This clonotype was recorded a few times. The chain employs TRBV29-1 and TRBJ1-2; D remains ambiguous. From germline, CDR1 is SQVTM and CDR2 ANQGSEA. Trimming took off 4 bases at V and 4 bases at J, with 16 bases between the two ends. The CDR3 is 14 residues long. In DNA form, the CDR3 reads TGCAGCGTTGGAAGTATAGCAGTCCCCTATGGCTACACCTTC. Its translation: CSVGSIAVPYGYTF.

This chain links TRBV6-6 with TRBJ1-2; 7 bases map to TRBD1. From germline, CDR1 is MNHNY and CDR2 SVGAGI (reference sequence). The length of the CDR3 is 15 residues. The V and J ends lost 6 bases and 4 bases, in that order; junction bases with no gene match: 11. The CDR3 bases are TGTGCCAGCAGGGAGACTACGGGACAGTTCTATGGCTACACCTTC. Protein sequence: CASRETTGQFYGYTF.

The J gene is TRBJ2-7, the V gene TRBV7-8, with a weak D call TRBD2 (5 bases). This CDR3 region has 14 residues. Germline assignment: CDR1 SGHVS and CDR2 FQNEAQ. Trimming cost V 5 bases and J 6 bases, with 17 bases left between them. The CDR3 loop is CASSQPSLKGEQYF. The CDR3 coding sequence is TGTGCCAGCAGCCAACCTAGCTTAAAGGGCGAGCAGTACTTC.

This chain links TRBV11-2 with TRBJ2-5, with D perhaps TRBD2 (6 bases). Trimming cost V 2 bases and J 1 base, with 11 bases left between them. The germline gives CDR1 SGHAT, CDR2 FQNNGV. There are 15 residues in the CDR3. Here the CDR3 reads CASSLRGYFQETQYF. The CDR3, as DNA: TGTGCCAGCAGCTTACGGGGGTATTTCCAAGAGACCCAGTACTTC.

The gene calls are TRBV7-9 and TRBJ1-1; D is unclear. Germline values: CDR1 SEHNR, CDR2 FQNEAQ (reference sequence). Trimming took 3 bases from V and 3 from J, leaving 14 bases between them. This CDR3 comprises 15 residues. CDR3 coding DNA: TGTGCCAGCAGCTTTCCTAGGACGGAACACACTGAAGCTTTCTTT. This translates into CASSFPRTEHTEAFF.

For the CDR3, the DNA is TGCAGTGCCCTAGTTGGGCGACAGGAATACACAGATACGCAGTATTTT. This encodes CSALVGRQEYTDTQYF. The rearrangement joins TRBV20-1 to TRBJ2-3; a weak D match, TRBD1 (6 bases). The germline V and J ends were trimmed by 6 bases and 2 bases, with 21 bases remaining between them. The CDR3 consists of 16 residues. The germline CDR1 and CDR2 sequences are DFQATT and SNEGSKA (reference sequence).

The V gene is TRBV29-1, the J gene TRBJ1-4; perhaps TRBD1 as D (6 bases). This CDR3 contains 12 residues. V lost 5 bases and J 6 bases, leaving 10 bases between the germline ends. CDR1 and CDR2 from the germline V gene are SQVTM and ANQGSEA. CDR3 sequence: CSVWAGDEKLFF. CDR3 in DNA: TGCAGCGTTTGGGCAGGGGATGAAAAACTGTTTTTT.

In this sample, this clonotype turned up a few times. V usage is TRBV29-1 and J usage is TRBJ2-3; TRBD1 matches 8 bases. The germline V gene encodes CDR1 SQVTM and CDR2 ANQGSEA. There are 14 residues in the CDR3. The V gene end was trimmed by 7 bases and the J gene end by 5 bases; junction bases not matched to a gene: 11. As DNA, the CDR3 is TGCAGCGCAGCACCGTACAGGGGGGAAGATACGCAGTATTTT. It translates to CSAAPYRGEDTQYF.

This clonotype was seen a handful of times. The chain has TRBV11-2 and TRBJ1-1; D might be TRBD1 (5 bases). Germline V CDR1 and CDR2: SGHAT, FQNNGV. CDR3 length equals 16 residues. The V end was cut by 4 bases, the J end by 2 bases, with 17 bases between. In nucleotides, the CDR3 is TGTGCCAGCAGCTCAGATAGTAGGGGACTTAACACTGAAGCTTTCTTT. Its translation is CASSSDSRGLNTEAFF.

This rearrangement joins TRBV7-9 to TRBJ1-1; D is unclear. The germline V gene encodes CDR1 SEHNR and CDR2 FQNEAQ (reference sequence). This CDR3 comprises 18 residues. V gave up 1 base and J gave up 3 bases, with 21 bases separating them. The CDR3 nucleotides read TGTGCCAGCAGCTTAGGTATGGGAACGTTATTTCAGGACACTGAAGCTTTCTTT. As protein: CASSLGMGTLFQDTEAFF.

This chain joins TRBV5-5 and TRBJ2-5, with D uncertain. There are 13 residues in the CDR3. The V end lost 1 base, the J end lost 3 bases, and 7 bases lay between the germline ends. Germline CDR1 and CDR2: SGHKS and YYEKEE (reference sequence). CDR3 nucleotides: TGTGCCAGCAGCTTGCACGAGGAAGAGACCCAGTACTTC. Its protein product is CASSLHEEETQYF.